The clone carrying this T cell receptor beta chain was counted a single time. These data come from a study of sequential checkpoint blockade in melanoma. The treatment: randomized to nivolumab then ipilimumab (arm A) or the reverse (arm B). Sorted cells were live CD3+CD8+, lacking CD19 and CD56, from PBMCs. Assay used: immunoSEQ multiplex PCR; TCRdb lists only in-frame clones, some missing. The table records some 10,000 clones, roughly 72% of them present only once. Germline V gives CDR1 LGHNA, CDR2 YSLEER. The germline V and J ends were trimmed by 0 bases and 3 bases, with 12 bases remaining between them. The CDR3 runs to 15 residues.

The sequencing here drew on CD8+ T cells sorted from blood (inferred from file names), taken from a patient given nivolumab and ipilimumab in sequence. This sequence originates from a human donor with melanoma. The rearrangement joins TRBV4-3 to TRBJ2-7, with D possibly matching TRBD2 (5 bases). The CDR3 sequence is CASSQDFNGLYEQYF. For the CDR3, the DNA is TGCGCCAGCAGCCAAGATTTTAACGGACTCTACGAGCAGTACTTC.